This record covers a single TCR beta chain. The target of this receptor is not known. No per-base quality is available; no much larger clone lies one base away. The germline V gene sets CDR1 to MRHNA and CDR2 to SNTAGT. For this chain, trimming is 0 bases at the V end and 4 bases at the J end, and the number of junction bases without a gene match is 2. The CDR3 has 16 amino acids, counting the end cysteine and phenylalanine. This entry keeps only the CDR3 DNA: 48 bases, framed from base 1. This entry is derived from a study of control samples from healthy donors and cancer patients (dated by TCRdb to about 2020). Library preparation employed the immunoSEQ multiplex PCR assay. The source is immuneACCESS, and TCRdb retained only in-frame sequences with V and J called. Part of the clones is not carried over; for the studies checked, unresolved V genes explain less than half of this, and the remainder is unexplained. Here the sample has 150,000 to 200,000 clones; around nine tenths occur a single time. The top ten hold 1.7% of the sample.

The chain uses TRBV6-4 and TRBJ2-3; 12 central nucleotides agree with TRBD2. The sequence was collected from a man aged 18 to 29 in good health. The sequencing input was blood. The sequenced DNA is TGTGCCAGCAGTGACTCGGCTAGCGGGGGGGCAGATACGCAGTATTTT. Its coded protein is CASSDSASGGADTQYF.